These 27 T cell receptor beta chains originate from one sample sequenced in a study of T-cell memory formation after mild COVID-19. MiXCR, applied by TCRdb to the 5' RACE reads, yields one record per CDR3 protein. The sample contains around 310,000 distinct CDR3 sequences, roughly an eighth of which appear only once. The source material was PBMCs or a T cell subset sorted from them (not recorded which). The receptors were sampled from a man between 18 and 29 years old who had mild COVID-19 (a few samples of this study predate the infection). Cell type and time point are not known.

The rearrangement links TRBV12-5 to TRBJ1-3; D is uncertain. Trimming left V 1 base short and J 0 bases short, with 7 bases between. The CDR3 is made up of 15 amino acids. Germline CDR1 is LGHNT and CDR2 is FRNRAP. The CDR3 DNA reads TGTGCTAGTGGTTTGGGGGTCTCCTCTGGAAACACCATATATTTT. Its translation: CASGLGVSSGNTIYF.

This chain joins TRBV6-2 or TRBV6-3 and TRBJ1-5; weak D call: TRBD1 (5 bases). The CDR3 spans 17 residues. V was cut by 5 bases and J by 5 bases, with 22 bases left in between. Germline CDR1 reads MNHEY; CDR2 reads SVGEGT. The CDR3: CASSPTGGSIRDQPQHF. The CDR3 DNA is TGTGCCAGCAGTCCCACAGGTGGTTCTATAAGGGATCAGCCCCAGCATTTT.

This clonotype was seen only a few times. The V and J genes are TRBV4-1 and TRBJ2-5; TRBD2 matches 13 bases. Losses at the gene ends were 3 bases for V and 1 base for J; bases not matched to a gene: 5. Germline assignment: CDR1 MGHRA and CDR2 YSYEKL. CDR3 size: 17 residues. The CDR3 DNA sequence: TGCGCCAGCAGCCACGGACTAGCGGGGGCCATCCAAGAGACCCAGTACTTC. Its translation is CASSHGLAGAIQETQYF.

J is TRBJ1-4 and V is TRBV15; D may be TRBD1 (6 bases). The germline V gene has CDR1 LNHNV and CDR2 YYDKDF (reference sequence). CDR3 size: 13 residues. The V and J ends lost 7 bases and 6 bases respectively, with 12 bases between them. The CDR3 region is CATTQGRDEKLFF. In nucleotides, the CDR3 is TGTGCCACCACCCAGGGGCGGGATGAAAAACTGTTTTTT.

The table lists this clonotype with a few counts. Compared with germline, one end of the junction differs, possibly owing to a read error. The rearrangement uses TRBV27 and TRBJ1-1; D uncertain. The CDR3 consists of 15 residues. Germline V gene lookup returns CDR1 MNHEY and CDR2 SMNVEV (reference sequence). This chain's CDR3 is CTSSLPGAMNTEAFF. CDR3 nucleotides: TGCACCAGCAGTTTGCCGGGAGCTATGAACACTGAAGCTTTCTTT.

J is TRBJ1-1 and V is TRBV12-3 or TRBV12-4; D possibly corresponds to TRBD1 (6 bases). V was cut by 6 bases and J by 5 bases, with 16 bases left in between. CDR3 length: 14 amino acids. This CDR3 is CASSLDSVQTEAFF. The CDR3 DNA sequence: TGTGCCAGCAGCCTGGACAGCGTTCAAACTGAAGCTTTCTTT.

This clonotype showed up just a few times. The genes are TRBV28 and TRBJ2-2; D might be TRBD1 (6 bases). V gave up 5 bases and J gave up 1 base, with 8 bases separating them. CDR1 is MDHEN, CDR2 SYDVKM, per germline. The CDR3 spans 14 residues. CDR3 nucleotide sequence: TGTGCCAGCAGTATGACAGGGAACACCGGGGAGCTGTTTTTT. Translated, it gives CASSMTGNTGELFF. The variable domain in full, completed from reference TRBV28 and TRBJ2-2, reads DVKVTQSSRYLVKRTGEKVFLECVQDMDHENMFWYRQDPGLGLRLIYFSYDVKMKEKGDIPEGYSVSREKKERFSLILESASTNQTSMYLCASSMTGNTGELFFGEGSRLTVL.

This clonotype was picked up a small number of times. This sequence joins TRBV7-9 and TRBJ1-3; 9 bases are shared with TRBD1. V shed 3 bases and J 3 bases; nucleotides not matched to a gene: 9. This CDR3 is built from 17 residues. Germline V lookup: CDR1 SEHNR, CDR2 FQNEAQ (reference sequence). The CDR3 DNA reads as TGTGCCAGCAGCTTCCTCCCGGGACAGGGAAGTGGAAACACCATATATTTT. It specifies CASSFLPGQGSGNTIYF.

V gene TRBV6-1 combines with J gene TRBJ1-1, with D possibly being TRBD1 (5 bases). Germline-derived CDR1 and CDR2 are MNHNS and SASEGT. With 3 bases removed from V and 2 bases from J, the gap between germline ends came to 19 bases. This CDR3 comprises 17 residues. Here the CDR3 reads CASSDHQRGTVNTEAFF. The CDR3 DNA reads TGTGCCAGCAGTGACCACCAGCGGGGGACGGTAAACACTGAAGCTTTCTTT.

V is TRBV5-1 and J is TRBJ1-2, with 7 bases identical to TRBD1. J was trimmed by 7 bases and V by 2 bases; bases with no gene match: 11. Germline CDR1 SGHRS, CDR2 YFSETQ. The length of the CDR3 is 15 residues. The CDR3 bases are TGCGCCAGCAGCTTTGACCAGGGGGGCAGGGTTGGCTACACCTTC. It is translated as CASSFDQGGRVGYTF.

This clonotype was seen a handful of times. For the CDR3, the DNA is TGTGCCAGCAGGGATAAGGGACTAGCGGGGGCGGTGACCCAGTACTTC. Encoded protein: CASRDKGLAGAVTQYF. The chain joins TRBV12-3 or TRBV12-4 to TRBJ2-5; 14 positions agree with TRBD2. This CDR3 has 16 residues. With V trimmed by 6 bases and J by 7 bases, 10 bases remained unmatched.

This clonotype was seen many times. CDR3 sequence: CASSGHRVRGPGGYNEQFF. The CDR3 DNA reads TGCGCCAGCAGCGGGCACAGGGTTAGAGGGCCAGGGGGATACAATGAGCAGTTCTTC. The chain joins TRBV4-1 to TRBJ2-1; 7 positions agree with TRBD1. Unmatched junction bases numbered 20, after V lost 5 bases and J lost 4 bases. The CDR3 is made up of 19 amino acids. Germline V gene data show CDR1 as MGHRA and CDR2 as YSYEKL.

This clonotype was seen ten or more times. The chain employs TRBV12-3 or TRBV12-4 and TRBJ2-2; D remains ambiguous. The CDR3 is made up of 14 amino acids. Trimming cost V 8 bases and J 6 bases, with 16 bases left between them. The chain's CDR3 is CASGLGDMAGELFF. CDR3 in DNA: TGTGCCAGCGGCCTTGGTGATATGGCCGGGGAGCTGTTTTTT.

This clonotype was seen repeatedly, ten times or more. The J gene is TRBJ2-1, the V gene TRBV20-1, with 8 bases fitting TRBD1. CDR1 and CDR2 (germline): DFQATT, SNEGSKA (reference sequence). V trimming: 6 bases; J trimming: 7 bases; junction bases outside the gene matches: 11. The CDR3 is 14 residues long. CDR3 nucleotide sequence: TGCAGTGCCCCACGCCAGGGGGCGTTGAATGAGCAGTTCTTC. It translates to CSAPRQGALNEQFF.

The chain joins TRBV7-9 to TRBJ2-3, with 11 bases that match TRBD2. The CDR3 is 15 residues long. Looked up from germline, CDR1 is SEHNR and CDR2 is FQNEAQ (reference sequence). V gave up 6 bases and J gave up 3 bases; unmatched junction bases: 5. CDR3 sequence: CASSYSGGATDTQYF. Here the CDR3 DNA reads TGTGCCAGCAGTTATAGCGGGGGGGCTACAGATACGCAGTATTTT.

This clonotype was found a few times. J is TRBJ1-1 and V is TRBV2, with D tentatively TRBD1 (5 bases). V shed 7 bases and J shed 6 bases, with 15 bases lying between them. The CDR3 totals 13 residues. Germline CDR1 reads SNHLY; CDR2 reads FYNNEI. CDR3 sequence: CASTSTWGSEAFF. CDR3 coding DNA: TGTGCCAGCACTTCGACATGGGGGTCTGAAGCTTTCTTT.

The chain employs TRBV11-2 and TRBJ2-1, with 11 bases fitting TRBD2. The CDR3 has 15 residues. V was pared by 3 bases and J by 8 bases, with 6 bases of the junction left unmatched. CDR1 and CDR2 (germline): SGHAT, FQNNGV. CDR3 protein: CASSLGLAAADEQFF. CDR3 nucleotides: TGTGCCAGCAGCTTGGGACTAGCGGCGGCGGATGAGCAGTTCTTC.

The chain joins TRBV10-3 to TRBJ2-7; tentatively, D is TRBD1 or TRBD2 (5 bases each). This CDR3 comprises 12 residues. V was cut by 8 bases and J by 0 bases, with 8 bases left in between. The germline V gene encodes CDR1 ENHRY and CDR2 SYGVKD. The CDR3 DNA is TGTGCCATCGGGGGTAGCTCCTACGAGCAGTACGTC. Protein sequence: CAIGGSSYEQYV.

There are a few counts of this clonotype. J is TRBJ2-3 and V is TRBV7-3, with D uncertain. Germline CDR1 is SGHTA and CDR2 is FQGTGA. The CDR3 has 16 amino acids. The V end lost 1 base, the J end lost 1 base, and 12 bases lay between the germline ends. The DNA of the CDR3 is TGTGCCAGCAGCTTAAGCCCCTCCCTCGGCACAGATACGCAGTATTTT. Its translation: CASSLSPSLGTDTQYF. Using reference TRBV7-3 and TRBJ2-3 for the parts outside the CDR3, the full variable domain is GAGVSQTPSNKVTEKGKYVELRCDPISGHTALYWYRQSLGQGPEFLIYFQGTGAADDSGLPNDRFFAVRPEGSVSTLKIQRTERGDSAVYLCASSLSPSLGTDTQYFGPGTRLTVL.

This clonotype was observed at least ten times. V is TRBV7-2 and J is TRBJ1-1; D call uncertain. This CDR3 is built from 12 residues. Germline assignment: CDR1 SGHTA and CDR2 FQGNSA. V lost 5 bases, J lost 2 bases, and 6 bases lay in between. For the CDR3, the DNA is TGTGCCAGCAGCACTTACAACACTGAAGCTTTCTTT. Translating it yields CASSTYNTEAFF.

This clonotype has more than one count but fewer than ten. The genes are TRBV11-2 and TRBJ1-6; D may be TRBD1 (6 bases). Deletions cut 6 bases from V and 3 bases from J, with 15 bases between. From germline, CDR1 is SGHAT and CDR2 FQNNGV. The CDR3 totals 16 residues. The CDR3 spells CASRGTSLGYNSPLHF. The CDR3 DNA reads TGTGCCAGCAGGGGGACATCTCTTGGCTATAATTCACCCCTCCACTTT.

V and J are TRBV7-2 and TRBJ1-5; unclear D gene. The CDR3 totals 13 residues. Germline values: CDR1 SGHTA, CDR2 FQGNSA. V lost 4 bases and J 5 bases, leaving 9 bases between the germline ends. The CDR3 nucleotides read TGTGCCAGCAGCTACCAGCGAGATCAGCCCCAGCATTTT. This sequence encodes CASSYQRDQPQHF.

This clonotype came up a few times. This chain uses TRBV19 with TRBJ1-5; a weak D match, TRBD1 (6 bases). Trimming shortened V by 6 bases and J by 7 bases, and 19 bases separated the two germline ends. The CDR3 totals 15 residues. CDR1 is LNHDA and CDR2 is SQIVND in the germline V gene (reference sequence). The CDR3, as DNA: TGTGCCAGTAGCATTCAGGGGCCCGGGAGGCAGCCCCAGCATTTT. It yields the protein CASSIQGPGRQPQHF.

The chain carries TRBV14 and TRBJ2-3, with D possibly called TRBD1 or TRBD2 (6 bases each). The germline V gene has CDR1 SGHDN and CDR2 FVKESK. Trimming pared 4 bases from V and 4 bases from J, leaving 15 bases between. The CDR3 is 15 amino acids. Here the CDR3 DNA reads TGTGCCAGCAGCCGGGGGGCCGTTTTACCAGATACGCAGTATTTT. This sequence encodes CASSRGAVLPDTQYF.

This clonotype was recorded at least ten times. The chain recombines TRBV5-5 with TRBJ1-2; perhaps TRBD1 as D (5 bases). CDR1 SGHKS and CDR2 YYEKEE come from the germline V gene (reference sequence). Trimming took 2 bases from V and 3 from J, leaving 8 bases between them. The CDR3 runs to 13 residues. For the CDR3, the DNA is TGTGCCAGCAGCTTTCCAGGGCACTATGGCTACACCTTC. This sequence encodes CASSFPGHYGYTF.

This clonotype was picked up a small number of times. This chain connects TRBV20-1 to TRBJ1-2; 8 bases are shared with TRBD1. With 0 bases clipped from V and 8 bases from J, the junction kept 8 bases outside the gene matches. Germline-derived CDR1 and CDR2 are DFQATT and SNEGSKA (reference sequence). This CDR3 has 14 residues. The CDR3 DNA reads TGCAGTGCTAGAGACCTAGACAGGGGTGTCGGCTACACCTTC. Its protein is CSARDLDRGVGYTF.

This clonotype was counted only a few times. The gene calls are TRBV28 and TRBJ1-1; 9 bases agree with TRBD1. The J segment lost 10 bases and the V segment lost 4 bases, leaving 7 bases of the junction unmatched. Per germline, CDR1 MDHEN and CDR2 SYDVKM. The CDR3 is made up of 13 amino acids. The CDR3, as DNA: TGTGCCAGCAGTTCCGGGACAGGGTTCATAGCTTTCTTT. Translated, it gives CASSSGTGFIAFF. Together with reference TRBV28 and TRBJ1-1, the CDR3 gives the full variable domain: DVKVTQSSRYLVKRTGEKVFLECVQDMDHENMFWYRQDPGLGLRLIYFSYDVKMKEKGDIPEGYSVSREKKERFSLILESASTNQTSMYLCASSSGTGFIAFFGQGTRLTVV.